This T cell receptor beta chain appears in the sequencing data of a study of Graves' ophthalmopathy and Graves' hyperthyroidism. Study in general: Untreated patients at initial diagnosis provided peripheral blood.

The CDR3 has 15 amino acids. The ends lost 1 base at V and 3 bases at J; junction bases unmatched: 2. From germline, CDR1 is SGHRS and CDR2 YFSETQ. This clonotype was counted many times. Its antigen is still unknown. The authors amplified TCR beta CDR3 regions, and they did so from RNA transcripts for repertoire sequencing. An opening RT-PCR round employed HTBI primers and preceded a second-round multiplex PCR. MiXCR, applied by TCRdb to the multiplex PCR reads, yields one record per CDR3 protein. The data contain 650,000 to 800,000 distinct CDR3 sequences, about two fifths of them singletons. Findings of the study overall: Most expanded clonotypes from thyroid (those above 0.001 frequency) were also found in blood.

This sequence originates from an adult man with Graves' ophthalmopathy. Sequenced input: peripheral blood. The chain has TRBV5-1 and TRBJ2-5, with 11 nucleotides matching TRBD2. The CDR3 bases are TGCGCCAGCAGCTTGATGGGACTAGCGGAAGAGACCCAGTACTTC. Translation: CASSLMGLAEETQYF.